This T cell receptor beta chain is drawn from a study of graft-versus-host responses after intestinal transplantation. Study findings and constraints: Some GvH clones were seen earlier in gut or blood, suggesting intestinal origin. Those patients showing graft-donor T cell macrochimerism displayed high graft-versus-host to host-versus-graft clonal ratios in allografts.

Sequencing was performed with immunoSEQ multiplex PCR; in TCRdb, only in-frame clones are kept and a portion is missing. The sample consists of about 99,000 clones, approximately 90% of them appearing once. This CDR3 is 13 amino acids long. Trimming shortened V by 4 bases and J by 2 bases, and 7 bases separated the two germline ends. CDR1 is SGHNT and CDR2 is YENEEA in the germline V gene. Details on this clone: The antigen remains unidentified.

The specimen was unstimulated CD8+ T cells sorted from spleen or lymph node cells, collected before transplant. The rearrangement uses TRBV11-3 and TRBJ2-3; D uncertain. This receptor was obtained from a human donor who was the organ donor for an intestinal transplant. CDR3 loop: CASSSSYTDTQYF. CDR3 nucleotide sequence: TGTGCCAGCAGCTCGTCGTACACAGATACGCAGTATTTT.